These 18 T cell receptor beta chains share one sample of origin, sequenced in a study of T cell repertoires in cytomegalovirus infection. TCRdb ran MiXCR on the reads and lists one entry per CDR3 protein. The table shows around 750,000 distinct CDR3 sequences, with about 31% occurring only once. These TCRs' antigens remain unknown. The sample was cultured CD8+ T cells from PBMCs, taken from culture after CMV antigen stimulation. The receptors here all came from a human donor in good health (CMV status not recorded). Some clones in this sample may be carry-over from other donors' samples.

In this sample, this clonotype turned up a few times. This chain connects TRBV6-1 to TRBJ1-1; possible D gene TRBD1, 6 bases. Germline CDR1 is MNHNS and CDR2 is SASEGT. V was shortened by 3 bases and J by 1 base, with 18 bases between the two germline ends. This CDR3 is built from 17 residues. The CDR3 reads CASSEGQREVRNTEAFF. The CDR3 DNA reads as TGTGCCAGCAGTGAGGGACAACGCGAGGTACGGAACACTGAAGCTTTCTTT.

This chain joins TRBV6-2 or TRBV6-3 and TRBJ2-7; D not certain. CDR1 MNHEY and CDR2 SVGEGT come from the germline V gene. The CDR3 covers 13 residues. The V and J ends lost 2 bases and 2 bases respectively, with 7 bases between them. In DNA form, the CDR3 reads TGTGCCAGCAGTTACGGTCGGACCTACGAGCAGTACGTC. It translates to CASSYGRTYEQYV.

The V call is TRBV27, the J call TRBJ2-1; no definite D call. Trimming removed 0 bases from V and 3 bases from J, with 15 bases in between. The germline V gene encodes CDR1 MNHEY and CDR2 SMNVEV (reference sequence). The CDR3 runs to 17 residues. This chain's CDR3 is CASSLSMGTINYNEQFF. The CDR3 nucleotides are TGTGCCAGCAGTTTATCGATGGGCACTATAAACTACAATGAGCAGTTCTTC.

This clonotype turned up a few times. The chain uses TRBV25-1 and TRBJ2-2; D might be TRBD2 (5 bases). Trimming pared 8 bases from V and 2 bases from J, leaving 15 bases between. The CDR3 covers 15 residues. CDR1 is MGHDK, CDR2 SYGVNS, per germline. The CDR3 coding sequence is TGTGCCAGCGCCTCAGTGAGGGAAAACACCGGGGAGCTGTTTTTT. Translated, it gives CASASVRENTGELFF.

The V and J genes are TRBV4-1 and TRBJ1-1; tentatively, D is TRBD1 (5 bases). V gave up 0 bases and J gave up 4 bases, with 15 bases separating them. The CDR3 loop spans 16 amino acids. CDR1 and CDR2 (germline): MGHRA, YSYEKL. The CDR3 here is CASSQDLGGAVTEAFF. Here the CDR3 DNA reads TGCGCCAGCAGCCAAGATCTGGGTGGGGCCGTCACTGAAGCTTTCTTT.

This clonotype was counted only a few times. The rearrangement uses TRBV4-2 and TRBJ2-4; D not resolved. This CDR3 has 15 residues. Germline V gene lookup returns CDR1 LGHNA and CDR2 YNFKEQ. The germline V and J ends were trimmed by 1 base and 1 base, with 8 bases remaining between them. The CDR3, as DNA: TGTGCCAGCAGCCAAGGCATGATTGCCAAAAACATTCAGTACTTC. Residues: CASSQGMIAKNIQYF.

This clonotype was found a few times. The chain carries TRBV4-1 and TRBJ2-7; 10 nucleotides agree with TRBD1. The germline CDR1 and CDR2 sequences are MGHRA and YSYEKL. This CDR3 spans 16 amino acids. V was clipped by 4 bases and J by 3 bases; unmatched bases: 9. The CDR3: CASSLVLDRGLYEQYF. CDR3 in DNA: TGCGCCAGCAGCCTCGTACTCGACAGGGGGCTCTACGAGCAGTACTTC.

V is TRBV6-2 or TRBV6-3 and J is TRBJ2-1; 9 positions agree with TRBD1. CDR1 MNHEY and CDR2 SVGEGT come from the germline V gene. This CDR3 is 14 amino acids long. V shed 10 bases, J shed 3 bases, and the junction held 7 bases outside the gene matches. The chain's CDR3 is CANRPGQGYNEQFF. In DNA, the CDR3 is TGTGCCAACAGACCGGGACAGGGCTACAATGAGCAGTTCTTC.

This clonotype was detected only a few times. The J gene is TRBJ2-1, the V gene TRBV7-9; 7 bases match TRBD1. The germline CDR1 and CDR2 sequences are SEHNR and FQNEAQ (reference sequence). The CDR3 sequence is 13 residues long. The trim removed 5 bases at V and 10 bases at J, leaving 8 bases unmatched. In nucleotides, the CDR3 is TGTGCCAGCAGCCCTGGGACAGCCAGGGAGCAGTTCTTC. Encoded protein: CASSPGTAREQFF.

This clonotype was observed a few times. The rearrangement joins TRBV27 to TRBJ1-6; D call uncertain. Germline V gene data show CDR1 as MNHEY and CDR2 as SMNVEV (reference sequence). The CDR3 loop spans 15 amino acids. Between the trimmed V and J ends, which lost 8 bases and 1 base, there was a span of 12 bases. The CDR3 protein is CASRGGLSYNSPLHF. The CDR3, as DNA: TGTGCCAGCCGGGGAGGGCTTTCCTATAATTCACCCCTCCACTTT.

This clonotype was seen a handful of times. This sequence joins TRBV6-1 and TRBJ2-7, with D perhaps matching TRBD1 (5 bases). V lost 2 bases, J lost 0 bases, and 8 bases lay in between. This CDR3 region has 14 residues. Looked up from germline, CDR1 is MNHNS and CDR2 is SASEGT. CDR3 region: CASSELTVSYEQYV. In DNA, the CDR3 is TGTGCCAGCAGTGAACTGACAGTCTCCTACGAGCAGTACGTC.

J is TRBJ2-5 and V is TRBV2; no firm D call. Germline CDR1 reads SNHLY; CDR2 reads FYNNEI. Trimming cost V 6 bases and J 5 bases, with 13 bases left between them. CDR3 length: 13 amino acids. The CDR3 here is CASRGQLHETQYF. The CDR3 region has the DNA TGTGCCAGCAGGGGCCAGTTACACGAGACCCAGTACTTC. The variable domain in full, with the rest retrieved from reference TRBV2 and TRBJ2-5, is EPEVTQTPSHQVTQMGQEVILRCVPISNHLYFYWYRQILGQKVEFLVSFYNNEISEKSEIFDDQFSVERPDGSNFTLKIRSTKLEDSAMYFCASRGQLHETQYFGPGTRLLVL.

V and J are TRBV7-9 and TRBJ2-5; no firm D call. The germline gives CDR1 SEHNR, CDR2 FQNEAQ (reference sequence). The CDR3 covers 12 residues. Trimming left V 5 bases short and J 4 bases short, with 8 bases between. Here the CDR3 reads CASSGPRETQYF. The CDR3 bases are TGTGCCAGCAGCGGGCCGCGAGAGACCCAGTACTTC.

The chain uses TRBV28 and TRBJ1-1; D unclear. The length of the CDR3 is 14 residues. The V gene lost 3 bases and the J gene lost 4 bases, with 12 bases spanning the gap. The germline gives CDR1 MDHEN, CDR2 SYDVKM. The CDR3 DNA reads TGTGCCAGCAGTTTTGAGGGTTGGAGCACTGAAGCTTTCTTT. Translating it yields CASSFEGWSTEAFF. Combining the CDR3 with reference TRBV28 and TRBJ1-1 gives the whole variable domain DVKVTQSSRYLVKRTGEKVFLECVQDMDHENMFWYRQDPGLGLRLIYFSYDVKMKEKGDIPEGYSVSREKKERFSLILESASTNQTSMYLCASSFEGWSTEAFFGQGTRLTVV.

CDR3 protein: CASSLDRDSTGYGYTF. The CDR3, as DNA: TGTGCCAGCTCACTAGATCGGGATTCGACGGGCTATGGCTACACCTTC. The genes are TRBV18 and TRBJ1-2; D not certain. Germline-derived CDR1 and CDR2 are KGHSH and LQKENI. V was clipped by 4 bases and J by 4 bases, with 19 bases between them. This CDR3 has 16 residues.

The chain employs TRBV4-3 and TRBJ2-1, with 10 positions matching TRBD2. CDR1 LGHNA and CDR2 YSLEER come from the germline V gene. The CDR3 contains 17 residues. Trimming removed 4 bases from V and 4 bases from J; junction bases left unmatched: 10. As DNA, the CDR3 is TGCGCCAGCAGCCGAGTCCCTCTAGCGGGAGATTACAATGAGCAGTTCTTC. Translated: CASSRVPLAGDYNEQFF.

This clonotype was recorded at least ten times. V gene TRBV7-2 combines with J gene TRBJ1-5; TRBD1 might be the D (5 bases). The CDR3 runs to 16 residues. Per germline, CDR1 SGHTA and CDR2 FQGNSA. V lost 5 bases, J lost 0 bases, and 14 bases lay in between. The CDR3 spells CASSVTQGYSNQPQHF. The CDR3 coding sequence is TGTGCCAGCAGCGTAACTCAGGGCTATAGCAATCAGCCCCAGCATTTT.

This clonotype was recorded at least ten times. V gene TRBV11-2 combines with J gene TRBJ1-1, with TRBD1 matching over 10 bases. The V segment lost 5 bases and the J segment 6 bases; nucleotides outside the gene matches: 15. Germline values: CDR1 SGHAT, CDR2 FQNNGV. CDR3 length equals 17 residues. CDR3 sequence reads: CASSDRDRGTRRPEAFF. The CDR3 DNA is TGTGCCAGCAGCGACCGGGACAGGGGAACGAGACGCCCTGAAGCTTTCTTT.